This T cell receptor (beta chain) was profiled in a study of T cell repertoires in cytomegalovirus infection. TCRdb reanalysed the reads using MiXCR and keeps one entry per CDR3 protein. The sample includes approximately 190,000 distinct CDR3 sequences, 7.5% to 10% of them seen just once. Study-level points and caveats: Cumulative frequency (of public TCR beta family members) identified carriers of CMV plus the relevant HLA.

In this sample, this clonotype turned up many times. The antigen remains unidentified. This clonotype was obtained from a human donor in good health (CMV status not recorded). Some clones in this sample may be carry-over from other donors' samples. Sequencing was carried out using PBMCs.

DNA of the CDR3: TGTGCCAGCAGCTTAGCGATAGGACAGCTGAACACTGAAGCTTTCTTT. Translating it yields CASSLAIGQLNTEAFF. The chain employs TRBV7-2 and TRBJ1-1; weak D call: TRBD1 (6 bases). The V and J ends lost 0 bases and 0 bases respectively, with 11 bases between them. The germline gives CDR1 SGHTA, CDR2 FQGNSA. The length of the CDR3 is 16 residues.